What follows are 11 T cell receptor beta chains derived from one specimen sequenced in a study of T cell responses to AZD1222 COVID-19 vaccine. The method was immunoSEQ multiplex PCR; TCRdb's version includes in-frame clones alone and lacks a portion of them. The sample carries 95,000 to 150,000 clones, 80% to 90% recorded once. The input for sequencing was peripheral blood, taken on day 0 of AZD1222 vaccination. These receptors all come from an adult in good health.

The V and J genes are TRBV18 and TRBJ1-4; tentatively, D is TRBD1 (6 bases). The germline CDR1 and CDR2 sequences are KGHSH and LQKENI. Trimming stripped 1 base from V and 0 bases from J, with 12 bases between. This CDR3 contains 17 residues. This CDR3 is CASSPLRGGATNEKLFF. CDR3 nucleotides: TGTGCCAGCTCACCACTGCGGGGGGGCGCAACTAATGAAAAACTGTTTTTT.

The chain combines TRBV30 with TRBJ2-5; 10 nucleotides match TRBD2. The J segment lost 2 bases and the V segment lost 2 bases, leaving 5 bases of the junction unmatched. CDR1 is GTSNPN, CDR2 SVGIG, per germline (reference sequence). The CDR3 totals 15 residues. The CDR3 protein is CAWSISGRGQETQYF. In DNA, the CDR3 is TGTGCCTGGAGTATCAGCGGGAGGGGGCAAGAGACCCAGTACTTC. The full variable domain, in which reference TRBV30 and TRBJ2-5 provide the parts outside the CDR3, is SQTIHQWPATLVQPVGSPLSLECTVEGTSNPNLYWYRQAAGRGLQLLFYSVGIGQISSEVPQNLSASRPQDRQFILSSKKLLLSDSGFYLCAWSISGRGQETQYFGPGTRLLVL.

The rearrangement links TRBV11-2 to TRBJ1-5; D ambiguous. The CDR3 has 13 amino acids. The V end lost 5 bases, the J end lost 1 base, and 6 bases lay between the germline ends. Germline V gives CDR1 SGHAT, CDR2 FQNNGV. DNA for the CDR3: TGTGCCAGCAGCGAGTTCAGCAATCAGCCCCAGCATTTT. It encodes CASSEFSNQPQHF. Using reference TRBV11-2 and TRBJ1-5 for the parts outside the CDR3, the full variable domain is EAGVAQSPRYKIIEKRQSVAFWCNPISGHATLYWYQQILGQGPKLLIQFQNNGVVDDSQLPKDRFSAERLKGVDSTLKIQPAKLEDSAVYLCASSEFSNQPQHFGDGTRLSIL.

The chain uses TRBV11-2 and TRBJ2-1; TRBD1 aligns across 9 bases. V trimming: 5 bases; J trimming: 5 bases; junction bases outside the gene matches: 13. Looked up from germline, CDR1 is SGHAT and CDR2 is FQNNGV. The CDR3 totals 17 residues. The CDR3 sequence: CASSPLRGDRADNEQFF. CDR3 coding DNA: TGTGCCAGCAGCCCCCTCAGGGGGGACAGGGCCGACAATGAGCAGTTCTTC. Supplemented by reference TRBV11-2 and TRBJ2-1, the full variable domain reads EAGVAQSPRYKIIEKRQSVAFWCNPISGHATLYWYQQILGQGPKLLIQFQNNGVVDDSQLPKDRFSAERLKGVDSTLKIQPAKLEDSAVYLCASSPLRGDRADNEQFFGPGTRLTVL.

The V and J genes are TRBV3-1 (or the pseudogene TRBV3-2) and TRBJ1-1; perhaps TRBD1 as D (5 bases). This CDR3 has 12 amino acids. V was trimmed by 2 bases and J by 7 bases, leaving 8 bases between them. The V gene's germline CDR1 is LGHDT and CDR2 YNNKEL (reference sequence). The CDR3 protein is CASSQTGLEAFF. CDR3 nucleotides: TGTGCCAGCAGCCAAACAGGCCTTGAAGCTTTCTTT.

The chain links TRBV27 to TRBJ2-7, with unresolved D. V lost 6 bases and J 0 bases, leaving 15 bases between the germline ends. The CDR3 is made up of 15 amino acids. Germline CDR1 and CDR2: MNHEY and SMNVEV (reference sequence). This chain's CDR3 is CASSPTGRSSYEQYF. The CDR3 DNA reads as TGTGCCAGCAGCCCGACCGGGCGGAGCTCCTACGAGCAGTACTTC.

The chain joins TRBV28 to TRBJ2-7; D is possibly TRBD1 or TRBD2 (7 bases each). Germline V gives CDR1 MDHEN, CDR2 SYDVKM. V was clipped by 7 bases and J by 3 bases, with 19 bases between them. The CDR3 covers 15 residues. The CDR3 is CASIQGGTSNYEQYF. The CDR3 DNA is TGTGCCAGCATCCAGGGGGGGACGAGTAACTACGAGCAGTACTTC.

This chain links TRBV12-3 or TRBV12-4 with TRBJ2-7; D call uncertain. The V end lost 5 bases, the J end lost 4 bases, and 12 bases lay between the germline ends. This CDR3 comprises 13 residues. The CDR3 nucleotides read TGTGCCAGCAGTCCTGGGGTGCTGTACGAGCAGTACTTC. Translation: CASSPGVLYEQYF.

The chain recombines TRBV28 with TRBJ1-5, with D possibly matching TRBD1 (6 bases). Germline V gene lookup returns CDR1 MDHEN and CDR2 SYDVKM. The CDR3 loop spans 13 amino acids. The CDR3 coding sequence is TGTGTCTCCGGGACGGGGACATATCAGCCCCAGCATTTT. It codes for CVSGTGTYQPQHF. Full variable domain (missing parts from reference TRBV28 and TRBJ1-5): DVKVTQSSRYLVKRTGEKVFLECVQDMDHENMFWYRQDPGLGLRLIYFSYDVKMKEKGDIPEGYSVSREKKERFSLILESASTNQTSMYLCVSGTGTYQPQHFGDGTRLSIL.

V and J are TRBV15 and TRBJ1-5; D might be TRBD1 (6 bases). The CDR3 extends over 19 amino acids. Per germline, CDR1 LNHNV and CDR2 YYDKDF (reference sequence). V lost 0 bases to trimming and J lost 0 bases, with 18 bases between them. The CDR3 here is CATSRDSRGGAGSNQPQHF. Written as DNA, the CDR3 is TGTGCCACCAGCAGAGATAGTCGAGGGGGAGCGGGTAGCAATCAGCCCCAGCATTTT.

This chain uses TRBV5-1 with TRBJ2-6, with D possibly called TRBD1 or TRBD2 (5 bases each). Germline CDR1 reads SGHRS; CDR2 reads YFSETQ. The V gene lost 0 bases and the J gene lost 4 bases, with 8 bases spanning the gap. The CDR3 loop spans 15 amino acids. The CDR3 region is CASSLVGTGANVLTF. The CDR3 DNA reads as TGCGCCAGCAGCTTGGTAGGGACCGGGGCCAACGTCCTGACTTTC.